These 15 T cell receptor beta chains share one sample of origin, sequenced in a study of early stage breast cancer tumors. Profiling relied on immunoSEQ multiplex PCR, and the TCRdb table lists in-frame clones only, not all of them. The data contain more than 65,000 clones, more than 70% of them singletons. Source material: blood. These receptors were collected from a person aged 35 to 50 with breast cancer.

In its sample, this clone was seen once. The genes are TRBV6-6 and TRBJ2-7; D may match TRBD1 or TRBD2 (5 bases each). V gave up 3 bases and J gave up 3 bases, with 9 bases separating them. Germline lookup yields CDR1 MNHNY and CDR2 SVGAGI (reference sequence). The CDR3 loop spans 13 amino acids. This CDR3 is CASSYGGVYEQYF. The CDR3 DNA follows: TGTGCCAGCAGTTATGGGGGAGTCTACGAGCAGTACTTC.

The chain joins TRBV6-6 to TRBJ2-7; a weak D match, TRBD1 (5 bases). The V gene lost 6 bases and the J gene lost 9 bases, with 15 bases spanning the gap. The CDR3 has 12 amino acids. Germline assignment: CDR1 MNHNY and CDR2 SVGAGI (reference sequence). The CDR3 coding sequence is TGTGCCAGCAGACGTCAGGGTATTAGGCAGTACTTC. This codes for CASRRQGIRQYF.

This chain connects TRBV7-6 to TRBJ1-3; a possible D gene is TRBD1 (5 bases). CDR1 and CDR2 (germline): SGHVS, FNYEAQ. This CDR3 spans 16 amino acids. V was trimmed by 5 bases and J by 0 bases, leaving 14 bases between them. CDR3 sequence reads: CASSQATVSSGNTIYF. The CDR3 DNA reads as TGTGCCAGCAGCCAAGCGACAGTCAGCTCTGGAAACACCATATATTTT. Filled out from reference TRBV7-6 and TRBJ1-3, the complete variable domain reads GAGVSQSPRYKVTKRGQDVALRCDPISGHVSLYWYRQALGQGPEFLTYFNYEAQQDKSGLPNDRFSAERPEGSISTLTIQRTEQRDSAMYRCASSQATVSSGNTIYFGEGSWLTVV.

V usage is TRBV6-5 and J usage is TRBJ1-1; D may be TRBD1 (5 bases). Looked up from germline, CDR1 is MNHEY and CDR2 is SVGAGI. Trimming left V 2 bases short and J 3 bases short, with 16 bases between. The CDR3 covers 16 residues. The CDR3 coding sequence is TGTGCCAGCAGTTACGATAACCAGGGTCGGGACACTGAAGCTTTCTTT. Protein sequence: CASSYDNQGRDTEAFF.

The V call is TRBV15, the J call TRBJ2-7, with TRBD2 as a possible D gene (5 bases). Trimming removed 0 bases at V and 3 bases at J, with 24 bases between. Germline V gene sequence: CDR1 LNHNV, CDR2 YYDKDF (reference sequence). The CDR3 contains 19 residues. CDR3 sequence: CATSRDRGSFPGGIYEQYF. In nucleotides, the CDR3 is TGTGCCACCAGCAGAGATCGGGGTAGTTTCCCCGGTGGAATCTACGAGCAGTACTTC.

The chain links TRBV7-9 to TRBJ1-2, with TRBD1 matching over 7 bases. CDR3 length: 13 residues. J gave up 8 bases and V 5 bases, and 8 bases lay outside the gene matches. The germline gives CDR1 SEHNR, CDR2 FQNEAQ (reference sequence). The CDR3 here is CASSETGTGGYTF. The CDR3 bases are TGTGCCAGCAGCGAGACAGGGACTGGCGGCTACACCTTC.

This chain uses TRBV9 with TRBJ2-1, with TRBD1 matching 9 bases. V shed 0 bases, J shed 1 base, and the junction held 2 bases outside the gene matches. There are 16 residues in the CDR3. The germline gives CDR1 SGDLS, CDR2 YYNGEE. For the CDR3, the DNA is TGTGCCAGCAGCGTAGAAGGACAGGGGTCCTACAATGAGCAGTTCTTC. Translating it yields CASSVEGQGSYNEQFF.

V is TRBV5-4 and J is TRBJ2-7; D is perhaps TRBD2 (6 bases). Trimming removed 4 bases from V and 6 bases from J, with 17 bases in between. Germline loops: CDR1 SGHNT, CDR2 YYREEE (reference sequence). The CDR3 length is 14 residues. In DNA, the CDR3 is TGTGCCAGCAGCCCGGGAAGACTAGTTTCCGAGCAGTACTTC. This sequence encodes CASSPGRLVSEQYF.

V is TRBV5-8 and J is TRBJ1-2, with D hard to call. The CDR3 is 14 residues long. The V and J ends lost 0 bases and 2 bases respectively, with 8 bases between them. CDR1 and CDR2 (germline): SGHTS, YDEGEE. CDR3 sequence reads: CASSLGLQNYGYTF. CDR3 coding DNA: TGTGCCAGCAGCTTGGGTTTACAGAACTATGGCTACACCTTC.

The CDR3 nucleotides read TGCGCCAGCAGCTTGGAAGGGACAGGGGAACAGCCCCAGCATTTT. Residues: CASSLEGTGEQPQHF. The chain recombines TRBV5-1 with TRBJ1-5, with 10 bases aligning to TRBD1. This CDR3 has 15 amino acids. V lost 0 bases, J lost 7 bases, and 4 bases stayed unmatched. Germline V gene data show CDR1 as SGHRS and CDR2 as YFSETQ. The entire variable domain, with the rest obtained from reference TRBV5-1 and TRBJ1-5, is as follows: KAGVTQTPRYLIKTRGQQVTLSCSPISGHRSVSWYQQTPGQGLQFLFEYFSETQRNKGNFPGRFSGRQFSNSRSEMNVSTLELGDSALYLCASSLEGTGEQPQHFGDGTRLSIL.

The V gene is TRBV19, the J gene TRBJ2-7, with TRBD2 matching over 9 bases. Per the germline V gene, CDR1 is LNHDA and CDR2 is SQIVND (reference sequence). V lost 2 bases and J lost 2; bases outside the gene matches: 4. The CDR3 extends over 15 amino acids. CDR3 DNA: TGTGCCAGTAGTATAAGACTAGCGGCCACCTACGAGCAGTACTTC. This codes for CASSIRLAATYEQYF.

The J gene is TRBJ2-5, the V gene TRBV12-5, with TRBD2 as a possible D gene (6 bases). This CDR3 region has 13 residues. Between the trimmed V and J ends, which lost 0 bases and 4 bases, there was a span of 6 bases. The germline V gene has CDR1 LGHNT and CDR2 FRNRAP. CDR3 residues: CASGLVAGETQYF. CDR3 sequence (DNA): TGTGCTAGTGGTTTGGTAGCGGGAGAGACCCAGTACTTC.

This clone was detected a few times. CDR3 sequence (DNA): TGTGCCAACGGGAGGGGGCCCATGAACACTGAAGCTTTCTTT. This codes for CANGRGPMNTEAFF. This chain uses TRBV7-2 with TRBJ1-1, with 7 bases matching TRBD1. The V gene end was trimmed by 10 bases and the J gene end by 0 bases; junction bases not matched to a gene: 8. The CDR3 has 14 residues. CDR1 is SGHTA and CDR2 is FQGNSA in the germline V gene. The complete variable domain, with remaining parts taken from reference TRBV7-2 and TRBJ1-1, reads GAGVSQSPSNKVTEKGKDVELRCDPISGHTALYWYRQSLGQGLEFLIYFQGNSAPDKSGLPSDRFSAERTGGSVSTLTIQRTQQEDSAVYLCANGRGPMNTEAFFGQGTRLTVV.

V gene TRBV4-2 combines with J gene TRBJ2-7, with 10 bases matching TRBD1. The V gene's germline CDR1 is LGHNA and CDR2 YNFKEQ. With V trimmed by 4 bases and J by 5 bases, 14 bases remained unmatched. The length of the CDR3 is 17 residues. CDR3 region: CASSPQHRTGGKDEQYF. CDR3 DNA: TGTGCCAGCAGCCCCCAGCACCGGACAGGGGGAAAGGACGAGCAGTACTTC.

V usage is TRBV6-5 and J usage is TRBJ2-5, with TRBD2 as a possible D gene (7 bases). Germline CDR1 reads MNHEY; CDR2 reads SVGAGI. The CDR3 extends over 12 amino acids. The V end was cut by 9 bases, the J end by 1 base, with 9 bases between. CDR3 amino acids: CASGGAQETQYF. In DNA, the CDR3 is TGTGCCAGTGGGGGGGCCCAAGAGACCCAGTACTTC.